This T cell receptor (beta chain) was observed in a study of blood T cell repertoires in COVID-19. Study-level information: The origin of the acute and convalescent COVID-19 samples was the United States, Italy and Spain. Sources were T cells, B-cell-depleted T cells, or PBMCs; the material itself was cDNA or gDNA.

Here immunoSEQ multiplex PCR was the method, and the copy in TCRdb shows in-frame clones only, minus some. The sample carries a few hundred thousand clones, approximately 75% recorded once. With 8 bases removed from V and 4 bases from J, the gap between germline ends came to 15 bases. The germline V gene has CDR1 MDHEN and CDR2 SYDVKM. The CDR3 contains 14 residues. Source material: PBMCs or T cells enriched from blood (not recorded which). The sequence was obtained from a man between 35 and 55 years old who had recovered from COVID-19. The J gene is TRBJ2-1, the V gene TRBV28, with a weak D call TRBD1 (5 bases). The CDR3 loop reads CASQQEHSYNEQFF. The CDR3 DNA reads TGTGCCAGCCAACAGGAACACTCATACAATGAGCAGTTCTTC.